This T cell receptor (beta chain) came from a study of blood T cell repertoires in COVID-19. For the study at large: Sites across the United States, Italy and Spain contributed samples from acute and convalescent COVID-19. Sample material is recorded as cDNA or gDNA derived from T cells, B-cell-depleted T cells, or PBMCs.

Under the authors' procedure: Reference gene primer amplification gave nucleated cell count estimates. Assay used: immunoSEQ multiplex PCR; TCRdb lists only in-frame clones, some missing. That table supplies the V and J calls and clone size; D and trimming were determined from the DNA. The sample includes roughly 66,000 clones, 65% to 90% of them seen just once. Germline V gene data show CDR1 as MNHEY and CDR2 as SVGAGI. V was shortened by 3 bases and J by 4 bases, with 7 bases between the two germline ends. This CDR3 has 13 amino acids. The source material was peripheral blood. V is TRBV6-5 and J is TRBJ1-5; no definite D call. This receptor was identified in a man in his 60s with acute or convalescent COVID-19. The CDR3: CASSYQQNQPQHF. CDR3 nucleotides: TGTGCCAGCAGTTATCAACAAAATCAGCCCCAGCATTTT.